This TCR beta chain is drawn from a study of T cell responses to AZD1222 COVID-19 vaccine. Measured with immunoSEQ multiplex PCR; TCRdb has only the in-frame clones, and not every one. The data show around 99,000 clones, with about 92% seen just once and about 13% held by the top ten. Comments on this clone: Its antigen is unknown.

The germline V gene has CDR1 MNHEY and CDR2 SVGAGI. The CDR3 extends over 13 amino acids. Trimming shortened V by 8 bases and J by 6 bases, and 16 bases separated the two germline ends. Findings and limits, study-wide: A mostly white British donor set with more females was recruited, and clonal diversity was possibly underestimated. Targets within unmutated variant regions were reportedly found for nearly half of spike-specific TCRs.

The clonotype was recovered from an adult in good health. This material consisted of peripheral blood, taken on day 0 of AZD1222 vaccination. V is TRBV6-5 and J is TRBJ1-1; possible D gene TRBD1, 6 bases. This CDR3 reads CASRYEGVAEAFF. The CDR3 DNA reads TGTGCCAGCCGCTATGAGGGGGTGGCTGAAGCTTTCTTT.